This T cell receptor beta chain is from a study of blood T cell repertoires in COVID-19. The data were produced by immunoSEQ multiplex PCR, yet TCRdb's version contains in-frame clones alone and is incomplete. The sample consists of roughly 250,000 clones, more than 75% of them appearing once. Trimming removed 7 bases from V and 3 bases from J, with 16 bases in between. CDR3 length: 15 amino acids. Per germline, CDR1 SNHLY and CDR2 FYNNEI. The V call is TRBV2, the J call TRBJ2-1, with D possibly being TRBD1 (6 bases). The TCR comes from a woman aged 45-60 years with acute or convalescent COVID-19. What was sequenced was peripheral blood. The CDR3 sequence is CASKGAGTLYNEQFF. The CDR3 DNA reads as TGTGCCAGCAAAGGCGCCGGGACACTCTACAATGAGCAGTTCTTC. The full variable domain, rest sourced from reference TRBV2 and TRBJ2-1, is EPEVTQTPSHQVTQMGQEVILRCVPISNHLYFYWYRQILGQKVEFLVSFYNNEISEKSEIFDDQFSVERPDGSNFTLKIRSTKLEDSAMYFCASKGAGTLYNEQFFGPGTRLTVL.